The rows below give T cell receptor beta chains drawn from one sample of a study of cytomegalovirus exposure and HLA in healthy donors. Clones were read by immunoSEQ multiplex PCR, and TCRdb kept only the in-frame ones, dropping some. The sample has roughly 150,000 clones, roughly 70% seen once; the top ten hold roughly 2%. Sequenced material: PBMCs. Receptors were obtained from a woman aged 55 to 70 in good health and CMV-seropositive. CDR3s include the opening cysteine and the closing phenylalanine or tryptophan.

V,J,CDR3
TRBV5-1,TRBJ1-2,CASSLGERSYTF
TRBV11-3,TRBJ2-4,CASSLDWGDIQYF
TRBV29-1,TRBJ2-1,CSVQTSGGGEQFF
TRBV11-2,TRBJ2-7,CASSLVFGIYEQYF
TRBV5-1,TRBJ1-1,CASTPFVGGTEAFF
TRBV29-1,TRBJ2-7,CSVEAGTYEQYF
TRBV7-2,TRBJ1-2,CASSLGANFNYGYTF
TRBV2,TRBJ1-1,CARSRGPAAEAFF
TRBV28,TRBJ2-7,CATPPGQGSYEQYF
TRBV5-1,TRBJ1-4,CASSQGTVNEKLFF
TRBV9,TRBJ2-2,CASSSTGLNTGELFF
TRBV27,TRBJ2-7,CASSLSYTGKLSYEQYF
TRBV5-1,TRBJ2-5,CASSSGTLQETQYF
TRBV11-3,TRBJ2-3,CASSLAQGATDTQYF
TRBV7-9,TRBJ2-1,CASDLATSGSNEQFF
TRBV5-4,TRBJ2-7,CARSIGKGRDSEQYF
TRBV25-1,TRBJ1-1,CASSGQGATEAFF
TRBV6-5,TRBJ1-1,CASSRTGLTEAFF
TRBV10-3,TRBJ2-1,CAISEETSGRNEQFF
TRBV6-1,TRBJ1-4,CASRRQTNEKLFF
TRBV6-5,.,CASSYRGRVDEQYF
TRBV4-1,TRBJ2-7,CASRIQTSGSYEQYF
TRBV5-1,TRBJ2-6,CASSGQISGANVLTF
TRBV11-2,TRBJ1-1,CASSLRGSTEAFF
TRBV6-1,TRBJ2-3,CASSDSGSTDTQYF
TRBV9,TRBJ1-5,CASSGTGSGQPQHF
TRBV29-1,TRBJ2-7,CSVAGQDPYEQYF